This T cell receptor (beta chain) is drawn from a study of blood T cell repertoires in COVID-19. On the study more broadly: The United States, Italy and Spain provided the acute and convalescent COVID-19 samples. T cells, B-cell-depleted T cells, or PBMCs supplied cDNA or gDNA.

Two negative PCRs, clearance, or symptom resolution had been documented for recovered Cohort 3 donors. Per the authors' pipeline: Scientists estimated how many nucleated cells there were by amplifying reference gene primers. TCRdb's copy holds only in-frame clones and misses some; the assay was immunoSEQ multiplex PCR. The V and J calls and the clone size are those of that table, but D and trimming were determined from the DNA. The table shows 370,000 or so clones, with around 87% occurring only once. Trimming took 4 bases from V and 6 from J; bases not matched to a gene: 6. The germline V gene encodes CDR1 SGHTA and CDR2 FQGNSA. The CDR3 sequence is 14 residues long.

The chain employs TRBV7-2 and TRBJ1-1, with 9 bases lining up with TRBD1. This clonotype originated in a man aged 30-40 years who had recovered from COVID-19. Sequencing was done on a sample of PBMCs or T cells enriched from blood (not recorded which). CDR3 in DNA: TGTGCCAGCAGCTACACAGGGGGCAGCGCTGAAGCTTTCTTT. Protein: CASSYTGGSAEAFF.